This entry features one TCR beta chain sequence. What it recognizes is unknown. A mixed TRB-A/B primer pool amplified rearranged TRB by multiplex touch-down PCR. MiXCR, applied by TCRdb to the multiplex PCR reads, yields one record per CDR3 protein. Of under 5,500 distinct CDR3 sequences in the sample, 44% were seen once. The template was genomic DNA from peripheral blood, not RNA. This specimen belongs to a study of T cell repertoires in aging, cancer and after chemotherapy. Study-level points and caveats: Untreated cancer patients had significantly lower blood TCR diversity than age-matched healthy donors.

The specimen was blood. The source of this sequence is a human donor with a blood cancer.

This chain's CDR3 is CATSRDRTSGRMARETDTQYF. DNA for the CDR3: TGTGCCACCAGCAGAGATCGGACTAGCGGGAGGATGGCCCGCGAAACAGATACGCAGTATTTT. The V call is TRBV15, the J call TRBJ2-3; 14 bases fit TRBD2. Unmatched junction bases numbered 14, after V lost 0 bases and J lost 3 bases. CDR1 and CDR2 (germline): LNHNV, YYDKDF (reference sequence). This CDR3 has 21 residues.